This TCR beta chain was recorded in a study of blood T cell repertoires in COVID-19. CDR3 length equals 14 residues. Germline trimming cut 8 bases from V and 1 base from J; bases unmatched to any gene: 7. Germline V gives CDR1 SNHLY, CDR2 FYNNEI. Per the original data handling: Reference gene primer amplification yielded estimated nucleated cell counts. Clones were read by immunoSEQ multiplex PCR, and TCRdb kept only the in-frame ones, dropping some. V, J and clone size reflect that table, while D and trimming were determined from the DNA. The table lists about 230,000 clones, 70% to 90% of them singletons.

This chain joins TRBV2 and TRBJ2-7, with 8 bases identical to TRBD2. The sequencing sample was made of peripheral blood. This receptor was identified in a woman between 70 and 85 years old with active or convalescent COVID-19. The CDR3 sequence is CASQFTSGSYEQYF. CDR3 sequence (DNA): TGTGCCAGCCAATTTACTAGCGGATCCTACGAGCAGTACTTC.